This T cell receptor (beta chain) appears in the sequencing data of a study of response to subunit inactivated influenza vaccine. Study results and caveats: It was the authors' suggestion that each seasonal influenza vaccination recruits few new T cells.

TCRdb processed the RT-PCR reads anew with MiXCR; each CDR3 protein has one entry. The repertoire consists of about 610,000 distinct CDR3 sequences, with about 14% occurring once and the leading ten covering 11%. The CDR3 covers 16 residues. Trimming took off 3 bases at V and 1 base at J, with 10 bases between the two ends. Looked up from germline, CDR1 is SGHAT and CDR2 is FQNNGV. As for this clonotype: No antigen is known for it.

V gene TRBV11-2 combines with J gene TRBJ1-6; D is perhaps TRBD1 (6 bases). This sample comprised PBMCs from blood, obtained approximately 12 days after vaccination. This receptor was identified in a man in his fifties who received an inactivated influenza vaccine. CDR3 nucleotide sequence: TGTGCCAGCAGCTTGCGCAGGGGATCCTATAATTCACCCCTCCACTTT. Amino acid sequence: CASSLRRGSYNSPLHF.